This T cell receptor beta chain was identified in a study of blood T cell repertoires in COVID-19. Some clones are missing from TCRdb's copy, which holds only in-frame ones; the method was immunoSEQ multiplex PCR. The repertoire holds some 41,000 clones, with 80% to 90% as singletons. This clone was seen only once. Germline lookup yields CDR1 KGHSH and CDR2 LQKENI. With 5 bases removed from V and 6 bases from J, the gap between germline ends came to 17 bases. This CDR3 region has 15 residues. This rearrangement joins TRBV18 to TRBJ1-5; D may be TRBD1 (6 bases). Sequencing was done on a sample of peripheral blood. The receptor was derived from a man in his forties or fifties with active COVID-19. CDR3 in amino acids: CASSSGKGGVQPQHF. The CDR3 region has the DNA TGTGCCAGCTCATCCGGGAAGGGGGGGGTTCAGCCCCAGCATTTT.